The sequence of this T cell receptor beta chain was determined in a study of CD8 T cells in Susac syndrome. V lost 0 bases and J 6 bases, leaving 12 bases between the germline ends. The CDR3 runs to 16 residues. Germline V lookup: CDR1 LNHDA, CDR2 SQIVND (reference sequence). Negative isolation was applied to CD8+ and CD4+ T cells, and FACS enrichment was applied to TEMRA cells. It was with random hexamers that 0.5 to 1 ug RNA was reverse transcribed. TCRdb re-called the immunoSEQ multiplex PCR reads through MiXCR, storing one row per CDR3 protein. The data contain some 180,000 distinct CDR3 sequences, about 95% of them singletons.

Sequenced material: CD4+ T cells from PBMCs. The V and J genes are TRBV19 and TRBJ1-6, with unresolved D. The origin of this receptor is a human donor with Susac syndrome. The CDR3 DNA reads TGTGCCAGTAGTATAGAGCTGACAAGGCCTAATTCACCCCTCCACTTT. Translating gives CASSIELTRPNSPLHF.